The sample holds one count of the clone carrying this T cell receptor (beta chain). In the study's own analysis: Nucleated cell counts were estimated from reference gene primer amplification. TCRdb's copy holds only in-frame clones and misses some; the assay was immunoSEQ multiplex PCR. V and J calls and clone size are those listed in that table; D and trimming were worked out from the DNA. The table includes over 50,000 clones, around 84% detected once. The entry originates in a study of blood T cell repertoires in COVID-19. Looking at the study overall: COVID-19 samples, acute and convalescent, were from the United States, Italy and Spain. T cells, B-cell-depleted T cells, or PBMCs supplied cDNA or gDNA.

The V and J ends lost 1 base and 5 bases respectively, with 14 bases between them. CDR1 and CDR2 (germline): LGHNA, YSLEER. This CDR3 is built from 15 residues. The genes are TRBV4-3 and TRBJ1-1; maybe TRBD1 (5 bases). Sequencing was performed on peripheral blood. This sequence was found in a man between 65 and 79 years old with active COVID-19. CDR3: CASSQVGSGGTEAFF. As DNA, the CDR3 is TGCGCCAGCAGCCAAGTCGGAAGTGGGGGGACTGAAGCTTTCTTT.